This entry lists 18 T cell receptor beta chains sequenced from one sample in a study of blood T cells in healthy people across ages. A J-beta primer mix and a sample-barcoded 5' primer were used in a second PCR of roughly 6 to 11 cycles. A single record per CDR3 protein comes from TCRdb applying MiXCR to the 5' RACE reads. Of more than 1,000,000 distinct CDR3 sequences listed, less than 25% are singletons. These data were likewise used in another study, on T cells of mothers and their children.

Material for sequencing was blood. The receptors come from a girl under 10 years old in good health.

This clonotype was seen only a few times. The CDR3 DNA reads as TGCGCCAGCAGCCAAGCTAGGTTCACTAGAAATCATGAGCAGTTCTTC. Translated: CASSQARFTRNHEQFF. This chain joins TRBV4-1 and TRBJ2-1; D perhaps matches TRBD2 (5 bases). Trimming cost V 1 base and J 8 bases, with 18 bases left between them. Germline values: CDR1 MGHRA, CDR2 YSYEKL. This CDR3 region has 16 residues.

This clonotype was observed a few times. The chain has TRBV7-2 and TRBJ1-2, with 8 bases fitting TRBD1. This CDR3 has 14 residues. Germline V gene lookup returns CDR1 SGHTA and CDR2 FQGNSA. V shed 5 bases, J shed 8 bases, and the junction held 10 bases outside the gene matches. CDR3 in DNA: TGTGCCAGCAGCCTCCTGACAGGGGCGGAAGGCTACACCTTC. Translated, it gives CASSLLTGAEGYTF.

Only a few counts were recorded for this clonotype. The V call is TRBV9, the J call TRBJ2-1; 8 bases fit TRBD2. The V and J ends lost 3 bases and 6 bases, in that order; junction bases with no gene match: 11. The CDR3 extends over 16 amino acids. The germline V gene encodes CDR1 SGDLS and CDR2 YYNGEE. The CDR3 nucleotides are TGTGCCAGCAGCGCTTTTATTACCGGGACTAGCAATGAGCAGTTCTTC. Translated, it gives CASSAFITGTSNEQFF.

The sample holds a few counts of this clonotype. The V call is TRBV10-3, the J call TRBJ2-7; possible D gene TRBD1, 6 bases. Between the trimmed V and J ends, which lost 5 bases and 2 bases, there was a span of 16 bases. The V gene's germline CDR1 is ENHRY and CDR2 SYGVKD. This CDR3 contains 15 residues. The CDR3 DNA follows: TGTGCCATCAGTCCCTCAAAGGACAGAGCCTACGAGCAGTACTTC. Protein sequence: CAISPSKDRAYEQYF.

Many counts were recorded for this clonotype. V gene TRBV12-3 or TRBV12-4 combines with J gene TRBJ2-5, with no clear D. This CDR3 contains 12 residues. V lost 6 bases, J lost 5 bases, and 10 bases lay in between. Written as DNA, the CDR3 is TGTGCCAGCAGCTTAACCCGGGAGACCCAGTACTTC. Protein: CASSLTRETQYF.

The chain carries TRBV28 and TRBJ2-5; 7 bases agree with TRBD1. TRBJ2-7 explains the end of the DNA better; the J call may be wrong. This CDR3 is 17 amino acids long. Looked up from germline, CDR1 is MDHEN and CDR2 is SYDVKM. The CDR3 spells CASSVPAPLPGGYEQYF. As DNA, the CDR3 is TGTGCCAGCAGCGTTCCCGCTCCATTACCAGGGGGCTACGAGCAGTACTTC.

This clonotype was recorded a few times. This chain joins TRBV6-1 and TRBJ2-3, with TRBD2 matching over 8 bases. Germline V lookup: CDR1 MNHNS, CDR2 SASEGT. The V segment lost 2 bases and the J segment 8 bases; nucleotides outside the gene matches: 9. This CDR3 spans 15 amino acids. CDR3: CASSESGLAGFTQYF. The CDR3 DNA reads TGTGCCAGCAGTGAATCAGGGCTAGCGGGCTTTACGCAGTATTTT.

This clonotype has only a few counts. This chain connects TRBV13 to TRBJ2-7; no firm D call. Trimming pared 3 bases from V and 2 bases from J, leaving 8 bases between. Germline V lookup: CDR1 PRHDT, CDR2 FYEKMQ (reference sequence). The CDR3 has 13 residues. The CDR3 is CASSFIGTYEQYF. The CDR3 DNA reads TGTGCCAGCAGCTTTATTGGGACCTACGAGCAGTACTTC.

Only a few counts were recorded for this clonotype. The rearrangement joins TRBV5-5 to TRBJ2-1, with D perhaps matching TRBD1 (6 bases). The CDR3 consists of 13 residues. Trimming cost V 1 base and J 6 bases, with 8 bases left between them. Per germline, CDR1 SGHKS and CDR2 YYEKEE (reference sequence). The CDR3 DNA follows: TGTGCCAGCAGCTTGCCAGGGGCCAATGAGCAGTTCTTC. Its translation is CASSLPGANEQFF.

V is TRBV29-1 and J is TRBJ1-2; 7 bases line up with TRBD1. The CDR3 is made up of 14 amino acids. Germline trimming cut 5 bases from V and 5 bases from J; bases unmatched to any gene: 11. The germline gives CDR1 SQVTM, CDR2 ANQGSEA. The CDR3 loop is CSVQMAGGIYGYTF. The DNA of the CDR3 is TGCAGCGTTCAAATGGCAGGGGGGATATATGGCTACACCTTC.

The chain joins TRBV28 to TRBJ2-1; tentatively, D is TRBD1 (6 bases). The germline V gene encodes CDR1 MDHEN and CDR2 SYDVKM. Trimming cost V 8 bases and J 3 bases, with 17 bases left between them. The CDR3 length is 15 residues. CDR3 nucleotide sequence: TGTGCCAGCTCCAGTTCACAGGGTATCTACAATGAGCAGTTCTTC. Translating it yields CASSSSQGIYNEQFF.

This clonotype showed up many times. V and J are TRBV5-4 and TRBJ1-3; a possible D gene is TRBD1 (6 bases). This CDR3 spans 14 amino acids. Trimming shortened V by 4 bases and J by 2 bases, and 10 bases separated the two germline ends. Looked up from germline, CDR1 is SGHNT and CDR2 is YYREEE (reference sequence). This CDR3 is CASSPGGPGNTIYF. The CDR3 DNA reads as TGTGCCAGCAGCCCCGGGGGGCCTGGAAACACCATATATTTT.

This clonotype was detected a few times. The rearrangement joins TRBV29-1 to TRBJ1-5; no firm D call. Per germline, CDR1 SQVTM and CDR2 ANQGSEA. V was clipped by 2 bases and J by 0 bases, with 5 bases between them. There are 13 residues in the CDR3. CDR3 region: CSVEFDSNQPQHF. The CDR3, as DNA: TGCAGCGTTGAATTCGATAGCAATCAGCCCCAGCATTTT.

The gene calls are TRBV7-6 and TRBJ1-1, with D possibly matching TRBD1 (5 bases). V gave up 1 base and J gave up 8 bases, with 11 bases separating them. Germline CDR1 reads SGHVS; CDR2 reads FNYEAQ. The CDR3 is made up of 13 amino acids. Here the CDR3 reads CASSLGGAQEAFF. CDR3 DNA: TGTGCCAGCAGCTTAGGCGGGGCGCAGGAAGCTTTCTTT.

The V call is TRBV20-1, the J call TRBJ2-7, with 12 bases aligning to TRBD2. V trimming: 7 bases; J trimming: 7 bases; junction bases outside the gene matches: 8. The CDR3 runs to 13 residues. Looked up from germline, CDR1 is DFQATT and CDR2 is SNEGSKA (reference sequence). The CDR3 loop is CSGLAGGPREQYF. The CDR3 DNA sequence: TGCAGTGGCCTAGCGGGGGGGCCGAGGGAGCAGTACTTC.

This clonotype was counted between two and nine times. The J gene is TRBJ1-1, the V gene TRBV28; 10 bases are shared with TRBD1. This CDR3 region has 14 residues. After removal of 6 bases from V and 4 bases from J, the junction contained 5 bases not matched to a gene. The germline CDR1 and CDR2 sequences are MDHEN and SYDVKM. In DNA form, the CDR3 reads TGTGCCAGCAGCGGACAGGGGGAACGCACTGAAGCTTTCTTT. It specifies CASSGQGERTEAFF.

V is TRBV7-3 and J is TRBJ1-1; D remains unclear. CDR1 and CDR2 (germline): SGHTA, FQGTGA. V lost 3 bases and J 4 bases, leaving 9 bases between the germline ends. The CDR3 extends over 13 amino acids. CDR3 sequence (DNA): TGTGCCAGCAGCTTCCGACGGGGCACTGAAGCTTTCTTT. Protein sequence: CASSFRRGTEAFF. Using reference TRBV7-3 and TRBJ1-1 for the parts outside the CDR3, the full variable domain is GAGVSQTPSNKVTEKGKYVELRCDPISGHTALYWYRQSLGQGPEFLIYFQGTGAADDSGLPNDRFFAVRPEGSVSTLKIQRTERGDSAVYLCASSFRRGTEAFFGQGTRLTVV.

The chain uses TRBV4-3 and TRBJ2-6; D uncertain. V shed 4 bases and J shed 1 base, with 8 bases lying between them. This CDR3 has 15 residues. Germline values: CDR1 LGHNA, CDR2 YSLEER. CDR3 sequence: CASSPSFSGANVLTF. Written as DNA, the CDR3 is TGCGCCAGCAGCCCATCCTTTTCTGGGGCCAACGTCCTGACTTTC.